Listed below are T cell receptor beta chains from one sample, sequenced in a study of blood T cell repertoires in COVID-19. The assay was immunoSEQ multiplex PCR, and TCRdb's table has in-frame clones only and misses some. Of 130,000 to 150,000 clones listed, 75% to 85% were seen once; the top ten hold about 4%. The sequenced sample consisted of peripheral blood. The receptors were gathered from a man aged 60 to 75 with acute or convalescent COVID-19. The conserved cysteine and the conserved F or W are not part of the CDR3 here. Each record gives: J gene, CDR3 length, V gene, D gene, CDR3 protein. The D gene is left open where the match is weak.

TRBJ2-1	9	TRBV28	NA	ASSSYNEQF
TRBJ2-5	11	TRBV10-2	TRBD2	ASSEGTSAAQY
TRBJ2-6	15	TRBV13	NA	ASSLGRAGAGANVLT
TRBJ1-5	13	TRBV27	NA	ASSLKGGFYQPQH
TRBJ1-5	14	TRBV19	TRBD1	ASSIGTGVSNQPQH
TRBJ2-3	16	TRBV9	TRBD2	ASSVDVASGGPVDTQY
TRBJ2-2	13	TRBV5-1	TRBD2	ASSLAGTGDGELF
TRBJ2-1	11	TRBV19	TRBD1	ASSPRPGTAQF
TRBJ2-5	10	TRBV12-3/TRBV12-4	NA	ASSFQQETQY
TRBJ2-1	13	TRBV6-5	TRBD2	ASSLGLAGVGEQF
TRBJ1-1	13	TRBV6-5	TRBD1	ASSYGTGLNTEAF
TRBJ2-7	14	TRBV5-1	NA	ASSLADSASEYEQY
TRBJ2-2	18	TRBV21-1	NA	ASSKVGLAGGYRKAGELF
TRBJ2-5	12	TRBV19	TRBD1	ASSTGQGVETQY
TRBJ2-5	13	TRBV9	TRBD2	ASSVGASGAETQY
TRBJ1-1	11	TRBV19	NA	ASSTSLNTEAF
TRBJ2-7	13	TRBV6-5	NA	ASSYSPGESYEQY
TRBJ1-4	16	TRBV2	TRBD1	ASSEVWNFGTGSEKLF
TRBJ2-5	13	TRBV24-1	NA	ATSDLVATQETQY
TRBJ1-2	13	TRBV2	TRBD1	ASSEALQGAQGYT
TRBJ2-3	9	TRBV5-1	NA	ASMGAYTQY
TRBJ2-7	13	TRBV19	NA	ASSIIFVGGSEQY
TRBJ2-3	12	TRBV7-8	TRBD2	ASSLRTSPDTQY
TRBJ1-4	14	TRBV24-1	TRBD1	ATSDPGTGGDEKLF
TRBJ2-2	14	TRBV19	NA	ASSIGVSANTGELF
TRBJ2-3	13	TRBV7-2	TRBD2	ASSLGSGSTNTQY
TRBJ2-1	14	TRBV6-5	TRBD2	ASSYLAGEGFNEQF
TRBJ2-3	12	TRBV19	TRBD2	ASSEWEGHDTQY
TRBJ2-1	18	TRBV19	TRBD2	ASSISLSEGAGSLYNEQF
TRBJ2-7	13	TRBV16	NA	ASSQAEVGRYEQY
TRBJ2-7	20	TRBV2	NA	ASSFPGTGANYGGGGAYEQY
TRBJ2-1	13	TRBV5-4	TRBD2	ASRSLLAGAGEQF
TRBJ2-1	12	TRBV28	TRBD1	ASSRGQDYNEQF
TRBJ1-2	10	TRBV12-3/TRBV12-4	TRBD1	ASSLGQYGYT
TRBJ1-1	12	TRBV7-9	TRBD1	ASSLQGAATEAF
TRBJ2-6	12	TRBV27	NA	ASSLIEGANVLT
TRBJ2-7	15	TRBV25-1	TRBD2	ASSEYGPGGPSYEQY
TRBJ2-1	14	TRBV19	TRBD2	ASSILAGGSYNEQF
TRBJ1-2	13	TRBV6-5	NA	ASTTMTGLNYGYT
TRBJ2-1	14	TRBV7-9	TRBD1	ASSRGQGVEFNEQF
TRBJ2-1	12	TRBV6-5	NA	ACPTSSSYNEQF
TRBJ2-1	13	TRBV10-3	NA	AISEVSSSYNEQF
TRBJ2-2	14	TRBV4-2	TRBD2	ASSQIGASGTGELF
TRBJ1-4	13	TRBV3-1/TRBV3-2	TRBD1	ASSPSTGVYEKLF
TRBJ2-3	13	TRBV3-1/TRBV3-2	NA	ASSQRTGEADTQY
TRBJ1-1	10	TRBV28	NA	ASSSFYTEAF